The 20 T cell receptor beta chains below come from one sample, sequenced in a study of control samples from healthy donors and cancer patients. Repertoires were generated with immunoSEQ multiplex PCR, while TCRdb's copy carries only in-frame clones and drops some. The repertoire has 120,000 or so clones, about 86% of them found once; the top ten carry around 10%. Source material: blood. These receptors all come from a man aged 30-40 years in good health.

The rearrangement joins TRBV6-6 to TRBJ2-2; the match to TRBD1 covers 7 bases. The CDR3 contains 14 residues. CDR1 is MNHNY and CDR2 is SVGAGI in the germline V gene (reference sequence). Trimming took 2 bases from V and 5 from J; bases not matched to a gene: 2. CDR3 DNA: TGTGCCAGCAGTTACGACAGGGCAACCGGGGAGCTGTTTTTT. It encodes CASSYDRATGELFF.

The count of this clone is one. The chain employs TRBV9 and TRBJ1-4; D possibly corresponds to TRBD1 (6 bases). This CDR3 spans 18 amino acids. V was shortened by 0 bases and J by 7 bases, with 22 bases between the two germline ends. CDR1 and CDR2 (germline): SGDLS, YYNGEE. CDR3 bases: TGTGCCAGCAGCGTAGAAGAGGGTACAGGGAGGTATACTGAAAAACTGTTTTTT. This codes for CASSVEEGTGRYTEKLFF. Full variable domain (missing parts from reference TRBV9 and TRBJ1-4): DSGVTQTPKHLITATGQRVTLRCSPRSGDLSVYWYQQSLDQGLQFLIQYYNGEERAKGNILERFSAQQFPDLHSELNLSSLELGDSALYFCASSVEEGTGRYTEKLFFGSGTQLSVL.

There are a few counts of this clone. This chain connects TRBV9 to TRBJ1-1; D uncertain. This CDR3 spans 15 amino acids. V lost 3 bases, J lost 5 bases, and 17 bases lay in between. CDR1 SGDLS and CDR2 YYNGEE come from the germline V gene. In DNA form, the CDR3 reads TGTGCCAGCAGCGACAAAATTGGGTATCGGACTGAAGCTTTCTTT. This sequence encodes CASSDKIGYRTEAFF.

The V and J genes are TRBV4-1 and TRBJ1-5, with TRBD1 matching over 10 bases. J gave up 10 bases and V 4 bases, and 13 bases lay outside the gene matches. The CDR3 consists of 16 residues. CDR1 and CDR2 (germline): MGHRA, YSYEKL. CDR3 amino acids: CASSRGTGEGPIPQHF. The CDR3 DNA follows: TGCGCCAGCAGCCGGGGGACAGGGGAGGGTCCTATCCCCCAGCATTTT.

This clone was seen a handful of times. The J gene is TRBJ1-2, the V gene TRBV19, with TRBD1 identical over 7 bases. The CDR3 totals 15 residues. V shed 5 bases, J shed 4 bases, and the junction held 10 bases outside the gene matches. The V gene's germline CDR1 is LNHDA and CDR2 SQIVND (reference sequence). This chain's CDR3 is CASSAWDSVFYGYTF. As DNA, the CDR3 is TGTGCCAGTAGTGCCTGGGACAGTGTATTCTATGGCTACACCTTC.

This clone was found once. The chain combines TRBV9 with TRBJ1-6; the match to TRBD1 covers 8 bases. Germline CDR1 is SGDLS and CDR2 is YYNGEE. Trimming cost V 4 bases and J 7 bases; bases outside gene matches: 7. The length of the CDR3 is 15 residues. Here the CDR3 DNA reads TGTGCCAGCAGCCCAGGACAGGGACCCAATTCACCCCTCCACTTT. This encodes CASSPGQGPNSPLHF.

The CDR3 spells CASSTGRNMNTEAFF. The CDR3 coding sequence is TGTGCCAGCAGCACGGGACGGAACATGAACACTGAAGCTTTCTTT. This chain connects TRBV5-8 to TRBJ1-1, with TRBD1 as a possible D gene (5 bases). The CDR3 has 15 residues. The V gene lost 4 bases and the J gene lost 0 bases, with 13 bases spanning the gap. Germline V gene sequence: CDR1 SGHTS, CDR2 YDEGEE.

This chain links TRBV27 with TRBJ2-2; D is unclear. This CDR3 comprises 12 residues. Trimming removed 10 bases from V and 5 bases from J, with 11 bases in between. Germline V gene sequence: CDR1 MNHEY, CDR2 SMNVEV (reference sequence). The CDR3 region is CATSQRTGELFF. The CDR3, as DNA: TGTGCCACCTCGCAAAGGACCGGGGAGCTGTTTTTT.

The gene calls are TRBV7-3 and TRBJ2-3; 8 bases line up with TRBD1. J was trimmed by 4 bases and V by 4 bases; bases with no gene match: 7. The CDR3 spans 15 residues. Germline CDR1 reads SGHTA; CDR2 reads FQGTGA. The CDR3 nucleotides read TGTGCCAGCAGCTCCTTTGGACAGGGTTCAGATACGCAGTATTTT. Its protein is CASSSFGQGSDTQYF.

This chain connects TRBV6-1 to TRBJ1-1; no reliable D call. The CDR3 has 12 amino acids. V lost 3 bases and J lost 4, with 6 bases in between. Germline-derived CDR1 and CDR2 are MNHNS and SASEGT. In DNA, the CDR3 is TGTGCCAGCAGTGATCACGGCACTGAAGCTTTCTTT. It specifies CASSDHGTEAFF.

The chain carries TRBV9 and TRBJ1-6; D perhaps matches TRBD1 (6 bases). Germline V gene data show CDR1 as SGDLS and CDR2 as YYNGEE. With 2 bases removed from V and 7 bases from J, the gap between germline ends came to 10 bases. The CDR3 is 14 residues long. CDR3 amino acids: CASSVGQPNSPLHF. The CDR3 DNA follows: TGTGCCAGCAGCGTCGGACAGCCAAATTCACCCCTCCACTTT. Filled out from reference TRBV9 and TRBJ1-6, the complete variable domain reads DSGVTQTPKHLITATGQRVTLRCSPRSGDLSVYWYQQSLDQGLQFLIQYYNGEERAKGNILERFSAQQFPDLHSELNLSSLELGDSALYFCASSVGQPNSPLHFGNGTRLTVT.

This chain connects TRBV4-1 to TRBJ1-5; maybe TRBD1 (6 bases). Germline V lookup: CDR1 MGHRA, CDR2 YSYEKL. V shed 0 bases and J shed 7 bases, with 13 bases lying between them. This CDR3 contains 15 residues. CDR3: CASSQDLGQSQPQHF. The CDR3 nucleotides are TGCGCCAGCAGCCAAGATTTGGGACAATCGCAGCCCCAGCATTTT.

The rearrangement links TRBV7-8 to TRBJ2-7; 8 bases line up with TRBD1. Germline V gene lookup returns CDR1 SGHVS and CDR2 FQNEAQ. The CDR3 is 14 amino acids. J lost 1 base, V lost 5 bases, and 4 bases had no gene match. The CDR3 nucleotides read TGTGCCAGCAGCGATGGGACAGGATCCTACGAGCAGTACTTC. Translating it yields CASSDGTGSYEQYF.

The gene calls are TRBV2 and TRBJ2-2; TRBD2 aligns across 7 bases. Germline-derived CDR1 and CDR2 are SNHLY and FYNNEI. This CDR3 has 16 amino acids. Trimming at V came to 2 bases and at J to 6 bases, leaving 9 bases not matched to a gene. The CDR3, as DNA: TGTGCCAGCAGTGAAAGGACTAGAGTGTCGGCCGGGGAGCTGTTTTTT. Translating gives CASSERTRVSAGELFF.

V is TRBV7-3 and J is TRBJ2-3, with D uncertain. Germline loops: CDR1 SGHTA, CDR2 FQGTGA. The V end lost 0 bases, the J end lost 4 bases, and 8 bases lay between the germline ends. The CDR3 has 14 residues. The CDR3 reads CASSLTAEADTQYF. The CDR3 DNA reads as TGTGCCAGCAGCTTAACGGCTGAGGCAGATACGCAGTATTTT.

This clone turned up a few times. The chain is built from TRBV11-2 and TRBJ2-1; D possibly corresponds to TRBD1 (6 bases). The CDR3 sequence is 13 residues long. V lost 4 bases and J 4 bases, leaving 8 bases between the germline ends. CDR1 is SGHAT, CDR2 FQNNGV, per germline. CDR3 DNA: TGTGCCAGCAGCTCAGGGGAGTACAATGAGCAGTTCTTC. Protein: CASSSGEYNEQFF. Filled out from reference TRBV11-2 and TRBJ2-1, the complete variable domain reads EAGVAQSPRYKIIEKRQSVAFWCNPISGHATLYWYQQILGQGPKLLIQFQNNGVVDDSQLPKDRFSAERLKGVDSTLKIQPAKLEDSAVYLCASSSGEYNEQFFGPGTRLTVL.

The rearrangement links TRBV7-8 to TRBJ2-2; the match to TRBD1 covers 7 bases. Germline V gene data show CDR1 as SGHVS and CDR2 as FQNEAQ. The junction had 6 bases not matched to a gene; V was cut back by 5 bases and J by 6 bases. This CDR3 spans 14 amino acids. In nucleotides, the CDR3 is TGTGCCAGCAGCCCCCGACAGGGTGCCGGGGAGCTGTTTTTT. Residues: CASSPRQGAGELFF.

This clone came up a few times. This sequence joins TRBV10-2 and TRBJ2-5; D may be TRBD2 (6 bases). The V end was cut by 7 bases, the J end by 9 bases, with 21 bases between. This CDR3 comprises 14 residues. CDR1 is WSHSY and CDR2 is SAAADI in the germline V gene. CDR3 sequence reads: CASITPGLVGPQYF. The CDR3 nucleotides are TGCGCCAGCATAACACCGGGACTTGTAGGTCCCCAGTACTTC.

The genes are TRBV7-9 and TRBJ2-2; D ambiguous. CDR1 is SEHNR and CDR2 is FQNEAQ in the germline V gene (reference sequence). The CDR3 is made up of 14 amino acids. V was shortened by 6 bases and J by 1 base, with 9 bases between the two germline ends. CDR3 DNA sequence: TGTGCCAGCAGGAAGGGAAAGAACACCGGGGAGCTGTTTTTT. Its protein is CASRKGKNTGELFF.

This chain joins TRBV12-3 or TRBV12-4 and TRBJ1-1; D not certain. The CDR3 extends over 11 amino acids. V was clipped by 2 bases and J by 10 bases, with 8 bases between them. DNA for the CDR3: TGTGCCAGCAGTTTAAGGGTGGTAGCTTTCTTT. Translation: CASSLRVVAFF.